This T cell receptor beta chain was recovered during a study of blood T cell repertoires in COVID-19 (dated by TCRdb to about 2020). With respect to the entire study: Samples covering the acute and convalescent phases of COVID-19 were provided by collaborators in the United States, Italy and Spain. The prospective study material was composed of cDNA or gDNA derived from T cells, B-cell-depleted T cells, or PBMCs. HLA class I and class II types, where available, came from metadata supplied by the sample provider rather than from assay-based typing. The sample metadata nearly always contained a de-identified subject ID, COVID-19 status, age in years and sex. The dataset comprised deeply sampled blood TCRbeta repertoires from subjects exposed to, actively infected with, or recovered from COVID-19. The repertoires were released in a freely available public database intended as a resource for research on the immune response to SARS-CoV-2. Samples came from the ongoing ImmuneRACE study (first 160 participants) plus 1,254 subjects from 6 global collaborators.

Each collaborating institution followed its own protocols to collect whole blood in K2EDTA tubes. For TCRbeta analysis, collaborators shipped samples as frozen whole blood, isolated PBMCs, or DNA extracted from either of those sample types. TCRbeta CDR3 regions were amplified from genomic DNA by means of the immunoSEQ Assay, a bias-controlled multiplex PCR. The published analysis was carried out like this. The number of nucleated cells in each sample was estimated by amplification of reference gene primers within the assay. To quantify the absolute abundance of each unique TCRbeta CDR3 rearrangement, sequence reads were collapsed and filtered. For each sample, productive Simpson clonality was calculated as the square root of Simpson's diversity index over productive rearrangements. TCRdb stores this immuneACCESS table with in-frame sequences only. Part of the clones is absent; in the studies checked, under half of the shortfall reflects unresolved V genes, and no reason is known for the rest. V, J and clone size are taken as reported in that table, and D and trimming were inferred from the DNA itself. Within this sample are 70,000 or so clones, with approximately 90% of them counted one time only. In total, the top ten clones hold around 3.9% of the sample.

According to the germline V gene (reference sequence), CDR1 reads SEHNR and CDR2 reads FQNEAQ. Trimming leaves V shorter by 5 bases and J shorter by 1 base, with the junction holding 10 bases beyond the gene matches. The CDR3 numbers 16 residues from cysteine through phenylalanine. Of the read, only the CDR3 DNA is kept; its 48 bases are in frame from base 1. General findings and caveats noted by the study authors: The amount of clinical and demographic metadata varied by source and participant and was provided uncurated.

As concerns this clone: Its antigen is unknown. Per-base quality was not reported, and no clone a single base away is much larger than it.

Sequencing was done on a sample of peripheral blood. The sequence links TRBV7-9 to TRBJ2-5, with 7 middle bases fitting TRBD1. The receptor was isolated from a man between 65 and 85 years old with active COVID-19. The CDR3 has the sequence CASSPRGRGPQETQYF. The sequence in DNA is TGTGCCAGCAGCCCGAGGGGGCGCGGGCCCCAAGAGACCCAGTACTTC.